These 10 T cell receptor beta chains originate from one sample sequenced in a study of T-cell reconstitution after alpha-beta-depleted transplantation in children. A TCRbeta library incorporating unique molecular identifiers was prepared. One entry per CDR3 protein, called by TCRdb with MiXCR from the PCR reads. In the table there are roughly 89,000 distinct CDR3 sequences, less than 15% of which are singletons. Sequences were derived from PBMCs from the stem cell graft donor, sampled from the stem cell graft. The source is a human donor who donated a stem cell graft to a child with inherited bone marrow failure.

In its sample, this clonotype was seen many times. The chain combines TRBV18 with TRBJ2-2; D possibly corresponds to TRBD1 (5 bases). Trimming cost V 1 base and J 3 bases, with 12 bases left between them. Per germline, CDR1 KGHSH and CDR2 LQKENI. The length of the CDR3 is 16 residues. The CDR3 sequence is CASSPLGPLDTGELFF. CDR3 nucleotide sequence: TGTGCCAGCTCACCACTGGGGCCGTTGGACACCGGGGAGCTGTTTTTT.

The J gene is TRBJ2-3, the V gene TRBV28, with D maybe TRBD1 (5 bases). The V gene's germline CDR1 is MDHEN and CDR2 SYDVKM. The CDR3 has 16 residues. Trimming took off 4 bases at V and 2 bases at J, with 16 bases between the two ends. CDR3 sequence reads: CASSSLRGSSTDTQYF. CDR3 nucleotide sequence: TGTGCCAGCAGTTCGTTAAGGGGATCTTCCACAGATACGCAGTATTTT.

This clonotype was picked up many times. CDR3 nucleotides: TGTGCCAGCAGCTTAGGGAGCCTCAGGCTGAACACTGAAGCTTTCTTT. Translation gives CASSLGSLRLNTEAFF. The chain couples TRBV7-2 to TRBJ1-1; no definite D call. V lost 1 base and J 0 bases, leaving 12 bases between the germline ends. The CDR3 covers 16 residues. The germline CDR1 and CDR2 sequences are SGHTA and FQGNSA.

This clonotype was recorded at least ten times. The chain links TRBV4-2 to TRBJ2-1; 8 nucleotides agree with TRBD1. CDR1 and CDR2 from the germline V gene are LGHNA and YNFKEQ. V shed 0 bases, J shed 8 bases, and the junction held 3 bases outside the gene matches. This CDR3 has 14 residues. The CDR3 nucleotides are TGTGCCAGCAGCCAAGACAGGGGGCATGATGAGCAGTTCTTC. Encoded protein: CASSQDRGHDEQFF.

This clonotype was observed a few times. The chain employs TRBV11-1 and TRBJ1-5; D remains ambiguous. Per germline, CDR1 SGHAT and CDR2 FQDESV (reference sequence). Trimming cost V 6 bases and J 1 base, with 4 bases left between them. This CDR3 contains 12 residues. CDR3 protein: CASSFSNQPQHF. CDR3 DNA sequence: TGTGCCAGCAGTTTCAGCAATCAGCCCCAGCATTTT.

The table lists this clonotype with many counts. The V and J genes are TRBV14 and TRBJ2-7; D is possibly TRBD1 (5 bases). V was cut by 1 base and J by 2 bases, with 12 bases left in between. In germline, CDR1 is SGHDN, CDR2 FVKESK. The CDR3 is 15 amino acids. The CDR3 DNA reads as TGTGCCAGCAGCCAAGGGCAGGCGGACACCTACGAGCAGTACTTC. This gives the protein CASSQGQADTYEQYF. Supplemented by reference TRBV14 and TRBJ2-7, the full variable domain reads EAGVTQFPSHSVIEKGQTVTLRCDPISGHDNLYWYRRVMGKEIKFLLHFVKESKQDESGMPNNRFLAERTGGTYSTLKVQPAELEDSGVYFCASSQGQADTYEQYFGPGTRLTVT.

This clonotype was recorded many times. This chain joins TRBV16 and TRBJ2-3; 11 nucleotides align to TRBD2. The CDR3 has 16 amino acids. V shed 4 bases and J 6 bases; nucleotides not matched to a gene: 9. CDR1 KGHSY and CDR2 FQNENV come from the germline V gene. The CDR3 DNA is TGTGCCAGCAGCCCCAGGACTAGCGGGTTGGCCGATACGCAGTATTTT. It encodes CASSPRTSGLADTQYF.

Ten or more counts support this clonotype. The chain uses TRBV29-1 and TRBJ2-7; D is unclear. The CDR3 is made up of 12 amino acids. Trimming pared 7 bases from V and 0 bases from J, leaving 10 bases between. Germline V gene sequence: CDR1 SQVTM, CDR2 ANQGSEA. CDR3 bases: TGCAGCGCTGAGACTTCCTCCTACGAGCAGTACTTC. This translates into CSAETSSYEQYF.

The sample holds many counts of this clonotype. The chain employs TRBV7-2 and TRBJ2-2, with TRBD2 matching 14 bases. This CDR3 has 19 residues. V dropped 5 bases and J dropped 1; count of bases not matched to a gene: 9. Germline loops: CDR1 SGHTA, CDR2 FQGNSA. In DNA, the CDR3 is TGTGCCAGCAGCCCGAGGGGGACTAGCGGGAGTTGGAACACCGGGGAGCTGTTTTTT. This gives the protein CASSPRGTSGSWNTGELFF.

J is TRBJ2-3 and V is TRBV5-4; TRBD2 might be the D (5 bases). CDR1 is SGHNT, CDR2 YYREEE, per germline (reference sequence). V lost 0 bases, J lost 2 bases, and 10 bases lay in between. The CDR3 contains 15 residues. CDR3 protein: CASSLASGPTDTQYF. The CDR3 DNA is TGTGCCAGCAGCTTGGCCAGCGGCCCCACAGATACGCAGTATTTT.